The 30 T cell receptor beta chains below all came from one sample that was sequenced in a study of cytomegalovirus exposure and HLA in healthy donors. PCR used 60 Vbeta primers and 13 Jbeta primers. Generated by immunoSEQ multiplex PCR, the TCRdb table keeps only in-frame clones and is missing some. The sample's table shows 100,000 to 150,000 clones. What was sequenced was PBMCs. The receptors were sampled from a man in his late teens or twenties in good health and CMV-seronegative.

V is TRBV30 and J is TRBJ1-5; weak D call: TRBD1 (6 bases). CDR3 size: 13 residues. CDR1 is GTSNPN and CDR2 is SVGIG in the germline V gene (reference sequence). Trimming pared 3 bases from V and 6 bases from J, leaving 12 bases between. The CDR3 DNA sequence: TGTGCCTGGAGCCCAGGGGTTACTCAGCCCCAGCATTTT. Translated: CAWSPGVTQPQHF.

The V and J genes are TRBV5-1 and TRBJ1-1, with D tentatively TRBD1 (6 bases). With 2 bases removed from V and 6 bases from J, the gap between germline ends came to 11 bases. Looked up from germline, CDR1 is SGHRS and CDR2 is YFSETQ. The length of the CDR3 is 13 residues. CDR3 nucleotide sequence: TGCGCCAGCAGCTTCAAACAGGGCGCTGAAGCTTTCTTT. This sequence encodes CASSFKQGAEAFF.

V and J are TRBV28 and TRBJ1-2, with D maybe TRBD1 (6 bases). V was pared by 4 bases and J by 4 bases, with 13 bases between. There are 14 residues in the CDR3. CDR1 and CDR2 (germline): MDHEN, SYDVKM. CDR3 DNA sequence: TGTGCCAGCAGTTCCCGGGGGGGCATCTATGGCTACACCTTC. Amino acids: CASSSRGGIYGYTF.

This chain uses TRBV6-1 with TRBJ2-5; 11 bases fit TRBD2. Germline V lookup: CDR1 MNHNS, CDR2 SASEGT. Losses at the gene ends were 11 bases for V and 2 bases for J; bases not matched to a gene: 4. The CDR3 covers 13 residues. This CDR3 reads CAGGTSGQETQYF. Written as DNA, the CDR3 is TGTGCCGGAGGGACTAGCGGACAAGAGACCCAGTACTTC.

CDR3 protein: CASHDAPFPGGYTF. In DNA, the CDR3 is TGTGCCAGCCATGACGCTCCCTTCCCCGGGGGCTACACCTTC. The genes are TRBV7-2 and TRBJ1-2; D gene ambiguous. V lost 8 bases and J lost 8, with 21 bases in between. This CDR3 is 14 amino acids long. Germline lookup yields CDR1 SGHTA and CDR2 FQGNSA.

This chain connects TRBV9 to TRBJ2-5, with 7 bases aligning to TRBD1. V gave up 4 bases and J gave up 2 bases; unmatched junction bases: 8. Germline loops: CDR1 SGDLS, CDR2 YYNGEE. This CDR3 is built from 15 residues. DNA of the CDR3: TGTGCCAGCAGCCGGGCCGGGACAGCTCAAGAGACCCAGTACTTC. It codes for CASSRAGTAQETQYF.

The rearrangement uses TRBV19 and TRBJ1-3, with a possible D match to TRBD1 (6 bases). The CDR3 sequence is 15 residues long. In germline, CDR1 is LNHDA, CDR2 SQIVND (reference sequence). The V and J ends lost 7 bases and 4 bases respectively, with 17 bases between them. The CDR3 region is CASTPVTGLGNTIYF. The CDR3 DNA is TGTGCCAGTACCCCCGTCACAGGGCTAGGAAACACCATATATTTT.

This chain connects TRBV6-5 to TRBJ1-3; D unclear. The V end was cut by 4 bases, the J end by 0 bases, with 10 bases between. The CDR3 runs to 15 residues. CDR1 and CDR2 (germline): MNHEY, SVGAGI. CDR3 nucleotide sequence: TGTGCCAGCAGTTTAGATTCACTCTCTGGAAACACCATATATTTT. This encodes CASSLDSLSGNTIYF.

V gene TRBV29-1 combines with J gene TRBJ2-7, with a tentative D call TRBD1 (5 bases). The CDR3 is 14 residues long. Per germline, CDR1 SQVTM and CDR2 ANQGSEA. V gave up 7 bases and J gave up 2 bases, with 18 bases separating them. This CDR3 reads CSGPNGHRTYEQYF. DNA of the CDR3: TGCAGCGGACCAAATGGACACAGAACCTACGAGCAGTACTTC.

The rearrangement links TRBV6-5 to TRBJ1-4; D is possibly TRBD1 (5 bases). The V end lost 2 bases, the J end lost 4 bases, and 11 bases lay between the germline ends. This CDR3 region has 15 residues. Germline V gives CDR1 MNHEY, CDR2 SVGAGI. The CDR3 sequence is CASSYNDRINEKLFF. The DNA for the CDR3 is TGTGCCAGCAGTTACAACGACAGAATTAATGAAAAACTGTTTTTT.

The chain employs TRBV6-5 and TRBJ2-1; D unresolved. Germline V gene lookup returns CDR1 MNHEY and CDR2 SVGAGI. Trimming removed 4 bases at V and 6 bases at J, with 16 bases between. The CDR3 has 15 residues. The CDR3 reads CASSSPQANGNEQFF. Here the CDR3 DNA reads TGTGCCAGCAGTTCCCCCCAGGCGAACGGCAATGAGCAGTTCTTC.

This chain joins TRBV11-2 and TRBJ2-1, with a weak D call TRBD2 (6 bases). V dropped 1 base and J dropped 6 bases, with 10 bases sitting between them. CDR3 length: 14 amino acids. Germline CDR1 and CDR2: SGHAT and FQNNGV. The CDR3 DNA sequence: TGTGCCAGCAGCTTAGCGGGAGCATCCAATGAGCAGTTCTTC. Encoded protein: CASSLAGASNEQFF.

This rearrangement joins TRBV5-4 to TRBJ1-2; D may be TRBD1 (5 bases). CDR3 length: 15 residues. The ends were cut back, 0 bases at V and 8 bases at J, with 17 bases in the middle. Germline CDR1 is SGHNT and CDR2 is YYREEE (reference sequence). In DNA form, the CDR3 reads TGTGCCAGCAGCTTGGGCAATAACGCAGGGTTCGGCTACACCTTC. This encodes CASSLGNNAGFGYTF.

The rearrangement uses TRBV19 and TRBJ1-1; possible D gene TRBD1, 6 bases. The germline gives CDR1 LNHDA, CDR2 SQIVND (reference sequence). V lost 4 bases, J lost 1 base, and 16 bases lay in between. This CDR3 region has 16 residues. CDR3 DNA: TGTGCCAGTAGTAGTTGGGTGAACAGGGAGAACACTGAAGCTTTCTTT. Translation gives CASSSWVNRENTEAFF.

As regards this clone: An end of the junction does not agree with germline; a read error may underlie this. This sequence joins TRBV7-7 and TRBJ1-5; 8 nucleotides agree with TRBD1. Germline V CDR1 and CDR2: SSHAT, FNYEAQ (reference sequence). The CDR3 spans 18 residues. The CDR3 sequence: CASSLEDRGAIKNQPQHF. The CDR3 DNA follows: TGTGCTAGCAGCTTAGAAGACAGGGGAGCAATCAAAAATCAGCCCCAGCATTTT.

The V call is TRBV30, the J call TRBJ2-5; a weak D match, TRBD2 (6 bases). This CDR3 has 13 amino acids. V was cut by 2 bases and J by 2 bases, with 9 bases left in between. Germline lookup yields CDR1 GTSNPN and CDR2 SVGIG (reference sequence). The chain's CDR3 is CAWSPGRQETQYF. The CDR3, as DNA: TGTGCCTGGAGTCCAGGGAGGCAAGAGACCCAGTACTTC.

This sequence joins TRBV2 and TRBJ2-1; D might be TRBD1 (5 bases). With 2 bases removed from V and 4 bases from J, the gap between germline ends came to 15 bases. The CDR3 has 16 residues. The germline V gene has CDR1 SNHLY and CDR2 FYNNEI. CDR3 residues: CASSEIAGPEYNEQFF. The CDR3 region has the DNA TGTGCCAGCAGTGAAATTGCAGGGCCGGAATACAATGAGCAGTTCTTC.

The chain carries TRBV30 and TRBJ1-3; 7 bases fit TRBD1. In germline, CDR1 is GTSNPN, CDR2 SVGIG (reference sequence). V shed 3 bases and J 8 bases; nucleotides not matched to a gene: 4. CDR3 length equals 12 residues. DNA of the CDR3: TGTGCCTGGAGCCCTCAGGGGGACACCATATATTTT. Translating it yields CAWSPQGDTIYF.

The J gene is TRBJ1-2, the V gene TRBV6-5; the D gene is possibly TRBD1 (6 bases). The V and J ends lost 6 bases and 5 bases respectively, with 10 bases between them. This CDR3 is built from 12 residues. The germline V gene has CDR1 MNHEY and CDR2 SVGAGI. The CDR3 DNA follows: TGTGCCAGCAGCTATGGACAGTATGGCTACACCTTC. Translation: CASSYGQYGYTF.

Concerning this clone itself: Within the sample, other DNA sequences also encode this same CDR3. V gene TRBV29-1 combines with J gene TRBJ1-1; no clear D gene. The CDR3 sequence is 16 residues long. The germline V and J ends were trimmed by 3 bases and 5 bases, with 22 bases remaining between them. In germline, CDR1 is SQVTM, CDR2 ANQGSEA. CDR3 nucleotides: TGCAGCGTTGACTCCCCCCTACCCCGCGCGGGGACTGAAGCTTTCTTT. Its protein is CSVDSPLPRAGTEAFF.

This chain connects TRBV19 to TRBJ2-7; TRBD1 might be the D (5 bases). The CDR3 consists of 14 residues. Germline loops: CDR1 LNHDA, CDR2 SQIVND (reference sequence). Deletions cut 6 bases from V and 4 bases from J, with 16 bases between. The CDR3: CASSTGPHKYEQYF. The CDR3, as DNA: TGTGCCAGTAGCACAGGCCCTCACAAGTACGAGCAGTACTTC.

V is TRBV27 and J is TRBJ1-5, with 9 bases matching TRBD1. Per the germline V gene, CDR1 is MNHEY and CDR2 is SMNVEV (reference sequence). This CDR3 contains 18 residues. V lost 5 bases, J lost 4 bases, and 15 bases stayed unmatched. The CDR3 coding sequence is TGTGCCAGCAGTCCCAAGCAGGGACAGGGAAGGGGGAATCAGCCCCAGCATTTT. Encoded protein: CASSPKQGQGRGNQPQHF.

The V and J genes are TRBV18 and TRBJ2-3; D ambiguous. Germline lookup yields CDR1 KGHSH and CDR2 LQKENI. CDR3 size: 13 residues. The V end was cut by 3 bases, the J end by 3 bases, with 7 bases between. Here the CDR3 reads CASSPVRTDTQYF. The DNA of the CDR3 is TGTGCCAGCTCACCCGTCAGGACAGATACGCAGTATTTT.

This chain uses TRBV29-1 with TRBJ2-5, with 12 nucleotides matching TRBD2. The CDR3 loop spans 13 amino acids. Per the germline V gene, CDR1 is SQVTM and CDR2 is ANQGSEA. The trim removed 6 bases at V and 11 bases at J, leaving 10 bases unmatched. Here the CDR3 DNA reads TGCAGCGTCCGACTAGCGGGAGTTGCGTGGCAGTACTTC. Its protein product is CSVRLAGVAWQYF. The full variable domain, rest sourced from reference TRBV29-1 and TRBJ2-5, is SAVISQKPSRDICQRGTSLTIQCQVDSQVTMMFWYRQQPGQSLTLIATANQGSEATYESGFVIDKFPISRPNLTFSTLTVSNMSPEDSSIYLCSVRLAGVAWQYFGPGTRLLVL.

The rearrangement links TRBV23-1 to TRBJ1-1; no reliable D call. TRBV23-1 is identified as an open reading frame with a role that is uncertain. V lost 9 bases and J 3 bases, leaving 14 bases between the germline ends. The CDR3 extends over 13 amino acids. CDR3 in amino acids: CARSTVGDTEAFF. CDR3 bases: TGCGCCAGATCGACGGTCGGGGACACTGAAGCTTTCTTT.

The genes are TRBV28 and TRBJ1-4; 7 bases are shared with TRBD1. J gave up 2 bases and V 6 bases, and 3 bases lay outside the gene matches. Germline V gene lookup returns CDR1 MDHEN and CDR2 SYDVKM. The CDR3 loop spans 14 amino acids. The CDR3 coding sequence is TGTGCCAGCAGGGCAGGGGGGACTAATGAAAAACTGTTTTTT. This sequence encodes CASRAGGTNEKLFF.

The chain links TRBV15 to TRBJ1-5; a possible D gene is TRBD1 (5 bases). Germline loops: CDR1 LNHNV, CDR2 YYDKDF (reference sequence). There are 15 residues in the CDR3. V lost 0 bases, J lost 2 bases, and 8 bases lay in between. CDR3 in DNA: TGTGCCACCAGCAGAGAACAGGTCGGCAATCAGCCCCAGCATTTT. Residues: CATSREQVGNQPQHF.

CDR3 sequence: CARPREQYF. Written as DNA, the CDR3 is TGCGCCAGGCCCCGGGAGCAGTACTTC. V usage is TRBV5-1 and J usage is TRBJ2-7; no clear D gene. The germline CDR1 and CDR2 sequences are SGHRS and YFSETQ. Trimming took 8 bases from V and 7 from J, leaving 7 bases between them. The CDR3 contains 9 residues.

The gene calls are TRBV29-1 and TRBJ2-5; 10 bases match TRBD2. TRBJ2-7 matches the DNA end more closely, so the J call is doubtful. Germline assignment: CDR1 SQVTM and CDR2 ANQGSEA. The CDR3 has 18 amino acids. The CDR3 is CSVEDRGSGGPTRYEQYF. The DNA for the CDR3 is TGCAGCGTTGAAGATCGAGGTAGCGGGGGGCCGACCCGCTACGAGCAGTACTTC.

The chain has TRBV9 and TRBJ2-6; D is unclear. The CDR3 totals 15 residues. Germline-derived CDR1 and CDR2 are SGDLS and YYNGEE. V lost 2 bases to trimming and J lost 0 bases, with 6 bases between them. CDR3 amino acids: CASSVFSSGANVLTF. The CDR3 nucleotides are TGTGCCAGCAGCGTGTTCAGCTCTGGGGCCAACGTCCTGACTTTC. Using reference TRBV9 and TRBJ2-6 for the parts outside the CDR3, the full variable domain is DSGVTQTPKHLITATGQRVTLRCSPRSGDLSVYWYQQSLDQGLQFLIQYYNGEERAKGNILERFSAQQFPDLHSELNLSSLELGDSALYFCASSVFSSGANVLTFGAGSRLTVL.